The 28 T cell receptor beta chains presented below share a single source sample, sequenced in a study of CXCR3-negative and CXCR3-positive naive CD8 T cells (dated by TCRdb to the late 2010s). Results and caveats for the whole study, not just this receptor: TRB CDR3s from CXCR3-positive naive cells showed higher hydrophobicity (lower Kidera factor 4), lower energy, and higher strength and volume indices than CXCR3-negative naive cells.

The listed sequencing device is NextSeq 550. The Human TCR Profiling Kit (MiLaboratory) was used to prepare UMI-labeled 5' RACE TRB cDNA libraries. Reads reprocessed by TCRdb are summarized as one entry per CDR3 protein sequence, and DNA is absent. This sample's clone table shows about 120,000 distinct CDR3 sequences. Roughly 0.62% of the sample lies in the top ten. Antigens for these TCRs are unknown. Sequenced material: naive CXCR3+ CD8+ T cells from blood. The cell subset or site label, as the study defines it: CD45RO-CCR7+CD27+CD95- naive CD8+ T cells expressing CXCR3 (TNR3+). Source of these receptors: a human donor in good health. Some clones in this sample may be carry-over from other donors' samples.

The chain combines TRBV11-2 with TRBJ1-1; checking the TCRdb D call of TRBD1 is not possible without DNA. Germline V gene sequence: CDR1 SGHAT, CDR2 FQNNGV. The CDR3 has 14 amino acids. The CDR3 region is CASSRQGGNTEAFF. The complete variable domain, with remaining parts taken from reference TRBV11-2 and TRBJ1-1, reads EAGVAQSPRYKIIEKRQSVAFWCNPISGHATLYWYQQILGQGPKLLIQFQNNGVVDDSQLPKDRFSAERLKGVDSTLKIQPAKLEDSAVYLCASSRQGGNTEAFFGQGTRLTVV.

The chain recombines TRBV4-1 with TRBJ1-1; TCRdb indicates TRBD1, and absent DNA this call remains unverified. This CDR3 region has 14 residues. The germline V gene has CDR1 MGHRA and CDR2 YSYEKL. The CDR3 loop is CASRLAGVSTEAFF.

This chain links TRBV13 with TRBJ2-1; the D gene TCRdb calls, TRBD2, cannot be checked with no DNA. CDR1 is PRHDT and CDR2 is FYEKMQ in the germline V gene (reference sequence). The CDR3 contains 14 residues. The CDR3 sequence is CASTETSRVNEQFF.

The chain recombines TRBV6-6 with TRBJ2-3; no DNA is available, so the TRBD2 call from TCRdb remains unchecked. The length of the CDR3 is 16 residues. CDR1 is MNHNY, CDR2 SVGAGI, per germline (reference sequence). The CDR3 protein is CASSYSLAGMTDTQYF.

The CDR3 is CASSQELTMNTEAFF. The rearrangement uses TRBV4-2 and TRBJ1-1. Germline V gene lookup returns CDR1 LGHNA and CDR2 YNFKEQ. The CDR3 runs 15 residues.

This chain joins TRBV4-3 and TRBJ2-7; lacking DNA, the TRBD1 call made by TCRdb goes unchecked. CDR1 LGHNA and CDR2 YSLEER come from the germline V gene. CDR3 length: 15 amino acids. The CDR3 region is CASSQDRAGVYEQYF.

The J gene is TRBJ2-5, the V gene TRBV11-2; the TCRdb D gene call, TRBD1, has no DNA to confirm it. The CDR3 has 13 residues. From germline, CDR1 is SGHAT and CDR2 FQNNGV. CDR3 sequence: CASSLGGEGTQYF.

The J gene is TRBJ2-7, the V gene TRBV29-1; with no DNA, the TCRdb D assignment of TRBD1 cannot be verified. Germline lookup yields CDR1 SQVTM and CDR2 ANQGSEA. The length of the CDR3 is 15 residues. Here the CDR3 reads CSVPGWTGASYEQYF.

The chain joins TRBV3-1 to TRBJ2-7; TCRdb lists TRBD1, though no DNA is available to test this call. CDR1 and CDR2 from the germline V gene are LGHDT and YNNKEL (reference sequence). CDR3 size: 14 residues. The CDR3 reads CASSSDRGGYEQYF.

The chain is built from TRBV29-1 and TRBJ2-2; checking the TCRdb D call of TRBD1 is not possible without DNA. The CDR3 runs 12 residues. Germline loops: CDR1 SQVTM, CDR2 ANQGSEA. This chain's CDR3 is CIVLRDTGELFF.

This chain links TRBV29-1 with TRBJ1-1. CDR3 length: 12 residues. Germline-derived CDR1 and CDR2 are SQVTM and ANQGSEA. CDR3 residues: CSVGGGSTEAFF.

This CDR3 reads CSVLPPLAGSYNEQFF. V gene TRBV29-1 combines with J gene TRBJ2-1; TCRdb indicates TRBD2, and absent DNA this call remains unverified. The CDR3 runs to 16 residues. Germline CDR1 reads SQVTM; CDR2 reads ANQGSEA.

The chain links TRBV20-1 to TRBJ2-3. Germline CDR1 reads DFQATT; CDR2 reads SNEGSKA (reference sequence). There are 14 residues in the CDR3. CDR3: CSVVDLPGTDTQYF.

V gene TRBV7-8 combines with J gene TRBJ2-1; the D call from TCRdb, TRBD1, cannot be confirmed without DNA. This CDR3 contains 15 residues. From germline, CDR1 is SGHVS and CDR2 FQNEAQ. CDR3 amino acids: CASSDTGTAYNEQFF.

J is TRBJ1-3 and V is TRBV5-1; TCRdb proposes TRBD1, but this gene call is untestable without DNA. CDR1 is SGHRS and CDR2 is YFSETQ in the germline V gene. The length of the CDR3 is 14 residues. CDR3 in amino acids: CASSPTGAGNTIYF.

This rearrangement joins TRBV29-1 to TRBJ2-7. This CDR3 comprises 12 residues. The germline CDR1 and CDR2 sequences are SQVTM and ANQGSEA. The CDR3 region is CSVEDDGYEQYF.

The rearrangement joins TRBV7-3 to TRBJ2-1; the TRBD2 assignment by TCRdb is unverifiable without DNA. CDR3 length equals 11 residues. Germline CDR1 and CDR2: SGHTA and FQGTGA. CDR3 sequence reads: CASSEGDEQFF.

The V gene is TRBV11-2, the J gene TRBJ2-7; TCRdb proposes TRBD2, but this gene call is untestable without DNA. Germline CDR1 reads SGHAT; CDR2 reads FQNNGV. CDR3 size: 15 residues. CDR3 residues: CASRATSGRSYEQYF.

The CDR3 here is CASSWGLAGGYEQYF. The V and J genes are TRBV12-3 or TRBV12-4 and TRBJ2-7; the TCRdb call, TRBD2, lacks DNA for checking. The CDR3 is made up of 15 amino acids.

The chain is built from TRBV6-5 and TRBJ2-6. In germline, CDR1 is MNHEY, CDR2 SVGAGI. This CDR3 region has 15 residues. CDR3 amino acids: CASSYVGSGANVLTF.

The chain uses TRBV5-1 and TRBJ2-5. Germline V gene data show CDR1 as SGHRS and CDR2 as YFSETQ. The CDR3 has 13 amino acids. The CDR3 loop is CASSLAWEKTQYF.

V is TRBV28 and J is TRBJ1-6; TCRdb reports TRBD1, a call that lacks DNA to check it against. Germline CDR1 MDHEN, CDR2 SYDVKM. The CDR3 has 14 residues. This CDR3 reads CASSFTGGRSPLHF.

The chain has TRBV29-1 and TRBJ2-2; TCRdb lists TRBD2, though no DNA is available to test this call. The CDR3 is 15 amino acids. Germline CDR1 is SQVTM and CDR2 is ANQGSEA. This CDR3 is CSVEPASSNTGELFF.

The chain joins TRBV25-1 to TRBJ1-1; there is no DNA to check the TCRdb D call of TRBD1. CDR1 and CDR2 from the germline V gene are MGHDK and SYGVNS. The CDR3 totals 13 residues. The CDR3 reads CASSGGARTEAFF.

The V call is TRBV10-3, the J call TRBJ2-7; TCRdb indicates TRBD1, and absent DNA this call remains unverified. This CDR3 contains 14 residues. Germline CDR1 and CDR2: ENHRY and SYGVKD. CDR3 residues: CAISEVQGDYEQYF.

The chain carries TRBV11-1 and TRBJ1-5; TCRdb's D call of TRBD1 is untestable without DNA. CDR3 length equals 14 residues. Germline V CDR1 and CDR2: SGHAT, FQDESV (reference sequence). This CDR3 reads CASSWGQGNQPQHF.

CDR3 sequence reads: CSALPGATTEAFF. The V gene is TRBV29-1, the J gene TRBJ1-1; TCRdb calls TRBD1, which cannot be checked without DNA. There are 13 residues in the CDR3. Looked up from germline, CDR1 is SQVTM and CDR2 is ANQGSEA.

This sequence joins TRBV29-1 and TRBJ1-2; TCRdb's D gene call, TRBD1, goes unchecked for lack of DNA. In germline, CDR1 is SQVTM, CDR2 ANQGSEA. The CDR3 loop spans 13 amino acids. CDR3 sequence: CSVLVSGPYGYTF.